What follows are 13 T cell receptor beta chains derived from one specimen sequenced in a study of blood T cell repertoires in COVID-19. The protocol was immunoSEQ multiplex PCR, while the TCRdb copy is restricted to in-frame clones and leaves out a portion. The sample yields some 220,000 clones, around 90% seen once. The sample taken for sequencing was peripheral blood. The receptors come from a woman aged 18-29 years who had recovered from COVID-19.

The genes are TRBV14 and TRBJ2-7; 9 nucleotides agree with TRBD2. This CDR3 contains 14 residues. CDR1 is SGHDN, CDR2 FVKESK, per germline. The V gene end was trimmed by 2 bases and the J gene end by 7 bases; junction bases not matched to a gene: 6. CDR3 nucleotides: TGTGCCAGCAGCCAATGGGGACTAGCAAGGGAGCAGTACTTC. Amino acid sequence: CASSQWGLAREQYF.

The rearrangement uses TRBV5-1 and TRBJ1-2, with 8 bases fitting TRBD1. Germline CDR1 SGHRS, CDR2 YFSETQ. The CDR3 is 15 amino acids. With 6 bases clipped from V and 5 bases from J, the junction kept 12 bases outside the gene matches. Here the CDR3 DNA reads TGCGCCAGCACCCAGGACAGGGAGGGACCTTATGGCTACACCTTC. It yields the protein CASTQDREGPYGYTF.

V and J are TRBV2 and TRBJ1-5; D possibly corresponds to TRBD1 (6 bases). Trimming pared 2 bases from V and 2 bases from J, leaving 10 bases between. The CDR3 extends over 15 amino acids. Germline CDR1 SNHLY, CDR2 FYNNEI. The CDR3 loop reads CASSERGTGNQPQHF. The CDR3 nucleotides read TGTGCCAGCAGTGAAAGGGGGACGGGCAATCAGCCCCAGCATTTT.

V usage is TRBV5-1 and J usage is TRBJ2-5; 7 nucleotides agree with TRBD2. This CDR3 is 14 amino acids long. Germline values: CDR1 SGHRS, CDR2 YFSETQ. The V and J ends lost 5 bases and 2 bases, in that order; junction bases with no gene match: 6. This CDR3 is CASRVAGGQETQYF. DNA of the CDR3: TGCGCCAGCAGGGTAGCGGGTGGACAAGAGACCCAGTACTTC.

This clone has just a few counts. The chain recombines TRBV30 with TRBJ2-7; 7 bases are a match to TRBD2. This CDR3 spans 16 amino acids. The V segment lost 0 bases and the J segment 3 bases; nucleotides outside the gene matches: 11. Germline CDR1 GTSNPN, CDR2 SVGIG (reference sequence). The CDR3 DNA is TGTGCCTGGAGTGTAGGTGATGGCGGGAGTTTCTACGAGCAGTACTTC. It specifies CAWSVGDGGSFYEQYF.

V gene TRBV7-3 combines with J gene TRBJ1-2; TRBD1 might be the D (5 bases). The CDR3 extends over 14 amino acids. Trimming took 1 base from V and 4 from J, leaving 10 bases between them. Germline CDR1 SGHTA, CDR2 FQGTGA. The CDR3 coding sequence is TGTGCCAGCAGCTTAAGACAGATCTCCTATGGCTACACCTTC. Translated, it gives CASSLRQISYGYTF.

CDR3 nucleotide sequence: TGTGCCATCAGTGAAGCCCGGGGACTAATTCAAGAGACCCAGTACTTC. Its translation is CAISEARGLIQETQYF. V usage is TRBV10-3 and J usage is TRBJ2-5, with 7 bases aligning to TRBD2. This CDR3 spans 16 amino acids. With 3 bases clipped from V and 2 bases from J, the junction kept 9 bases outside the gene matches. Germline V gene sequence: CDR1 ENHRY, CDR2 SYGVKD.

V gene TRBV7-6 combines with J gene TRBJ1-3; 9 positions agree with TRBD1. This CDR3 has 18 residues. V trimming: 2 bases; J trimming: 3 bases; junction bases outside the gene matches: 11. Germline lookup yields CDR1 SGHVS and CDR2 FNYEAQ. Here the CDR3 reads CASSLWGDRVDFGNTIYF. Here the CDR3 DNA reads TGTGCCAGCAGCTTATGGGGGGACAGGGTAGATTTTGGAAACACCATATATTTT.

The chain is built from TRBV7-2 and TRBJ2-2; 7 bases agree with TRBD2. The CDR3 runs to 17 residues. Trimming took 4 bases from V and 7 from J; bases not matched to a gene: 15. Germline CDR1 reads SGHTA; CDR2 reads FQGNSA. CDR3: CASSSTGLAGVSGELFF. CDR3 nucleotides: TGTGCCAGCAGCTCTACCGGACTGGCGGGAGTGAGCGGGGAGCTGTTTTTT.

V usage is TRBV5-1 and J usage is TRBJ2-3, with a possible D match to TRBD1 (5 bases). V lost 0 bases to trimming and J lost 5 bases, with 10 bases between them. CDR1 and CDR2 (germline): SGHRS, YFSETQ. The CDR3 has 14 amino acids. The CDR3 DNA reads TGCGCCAGCAGCTTGGACAGGCTTCTAGATACGCAGTATTTT. Amino acids: CASSLDRLLDTQYF.

The rearrangement links TRBV11-2 to TRBJ2-7; 10 bases line up with TRBD1. The CDR3 is 15 amino acids. Germline values: CDR1 SGHAT, CDR2 FQNNGV. Trimming took 3 bases from V and 2 from J; bases not matched to a gene: 4. The CDR3 here is CASSFPGQGTYEQYF. In DNA form, the CDR3 reads TGTGCCAGCAGCTTTCCGGGACAGGGGACCTACGAGCAGTACTTC.

The chain employs TRBV7-3 and TRBJ2-5, with TRBD2 matching 10 bases. The CDR3 is 16 amino acids. V lost 5 bases to trimming and J lost 5 bases; unmatched junction nucleotides: 11. Germline values: CDR1 SGHTA, CDR2 FQGTGA. CDR3 in DNA: TGTGCCAGCAGCCCTCAGAGCGGGAGGGCGATCGAGACCCAGTACTTC. Its translation: CASSPQSGRAIETQYF.

V and J are TRBV29-1 and TRBJ2-1; 9 bases align to TRBD2. CDR1 is SQVTM, CDR2 ANQGSEA, per germline. Germline trimming cut 5 bases from V and 3 bases from J; bases unmatched to any gene: 11. The CDR3 totals 16 residues. CDR3 DNA: TGCAGCGTTCAACTCGGGACTAGCAGAAACTACAATGAGCAGTTCTTC. Translated: CSVQLGTSRNYNEQFF.